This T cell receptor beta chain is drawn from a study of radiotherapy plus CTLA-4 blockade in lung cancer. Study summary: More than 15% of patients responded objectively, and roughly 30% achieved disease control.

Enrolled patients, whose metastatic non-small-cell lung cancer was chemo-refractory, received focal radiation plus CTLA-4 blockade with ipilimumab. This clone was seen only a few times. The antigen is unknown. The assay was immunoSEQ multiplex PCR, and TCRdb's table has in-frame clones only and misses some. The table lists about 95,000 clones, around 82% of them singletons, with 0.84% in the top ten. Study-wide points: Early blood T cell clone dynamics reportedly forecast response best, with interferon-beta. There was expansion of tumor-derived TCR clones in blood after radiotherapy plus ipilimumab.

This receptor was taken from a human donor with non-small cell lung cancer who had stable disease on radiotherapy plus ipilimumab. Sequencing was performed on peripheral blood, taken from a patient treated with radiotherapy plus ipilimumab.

The CDR3 DNA sequence: TGTGCCAGCAGCCCAGCGTCCACGGGGCCGACCTACAATGAGCAGTTCTTC. Amino acid sequence: CASSPASTGPTYNEQFF. The rearrangement links TRBV4-2 to TRBJ2-1; D is perhaps TRBD1 or TRBD2 (5 bases each). Trimming pared 4 bases from V and 2 bases from J, leaving 18 bases between. Germline values: CDR1 LGHNA, CDR2 YNFKEQ. This CDR3 region has 17 residues.